This T cell receptor beta chain derives from a study of molecular identifiers for immune sequencing clone quantification. V was pared by 1 base and J by 3 bases, with 14 bases between. The CDR3 totals 16 residues. Germline V gene lookup returns CDR1 SGHVS and CDR2 FNYEAQ. Notes on the study in general: Sizes of clones that are highly expanded could be underestimated (if identical TCR molecules share a barcode). Under 1% of molecules in naive cells, but over 97% of effector molecules, belonged to clones above 20 RNA copies.

MiXCR, run by TCRdb on the PCR reads, gives a single entry per CDR3 protein. The table has 60,000 to 70,000 distinct CDR3 sequences, 15% to 20% seen once. Construction of naive CD8 libraries employed about 19,000 to 1,000,000 sorted cells together with 10%, 30% or 50% RNA. This clonotype was counted many times. Its antigen remains unidentified. Sequences were obtained from naive CD8+ T cells from blood, with Jurkat cell RNA spiked in. Regarding subset: FACS-sorted CD8+CD4-CCR7+CD45RA+ naive T cells. This receptor was taken from a human donor in good health. Some libraries in this study had Jurkat cell RNA spiked in. The chain is built from TRBV7-6 and TRBJ2-3, with D perhaps matching TRBD1 or TRBD2 (5 bases each). This CDR3 reads CASSLVGEGLTDTQYF. Here the CDR3 DNA reads TGTGCCAGCAGCTTAGTGGGGGAAGGTTTGACAGATACGCAGTATTTT.